The clone carrying this T cell receptor beta chain was found many times. The germline V gene encodes CDR1 SQVTM and CDR2 ANQGSEA. The CDR3 loop spans 19 amino acids. The V and J ends lost 3 bases and 3 bases, in that order; junction bases with no gene match: 14. TCRdb fed the 5' RACE reads into MiXCR, producing one record per CDR3 protein. The sample has about 570,000 distinct CDR3 sequences; roughly 9.9% are singletons. The data are from a study of identical twins. The data also belong to a second study, concerning yellow fever vaccine responses in identical twins.

Specimen: PBMCs. This TCR came from a woman younger than 35 in good health. This chain uses TRBV29-1 with TRBJ2-1; 13 nucleotides line up with TRBD2. The CDR3 nucleotides are TGCAGCGTTGAGGGTGGTAGGACTAGCGGGGGCCGGAGCTACAATGAGCAGTTCTTC. Protein product: CSVEGGRTSGGRSYNEQFF.